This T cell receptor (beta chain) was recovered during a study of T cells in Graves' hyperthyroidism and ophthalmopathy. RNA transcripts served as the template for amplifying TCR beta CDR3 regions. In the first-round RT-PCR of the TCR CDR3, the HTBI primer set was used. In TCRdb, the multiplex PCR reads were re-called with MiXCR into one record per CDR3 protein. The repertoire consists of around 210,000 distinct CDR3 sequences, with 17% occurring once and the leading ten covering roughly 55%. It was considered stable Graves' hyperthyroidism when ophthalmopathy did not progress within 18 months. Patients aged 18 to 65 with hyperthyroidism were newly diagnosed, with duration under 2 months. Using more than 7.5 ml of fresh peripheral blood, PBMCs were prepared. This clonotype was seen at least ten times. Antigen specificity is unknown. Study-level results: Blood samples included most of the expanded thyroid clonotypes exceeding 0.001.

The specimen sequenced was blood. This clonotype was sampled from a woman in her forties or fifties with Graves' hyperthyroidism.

This CDR3 is CASSYGITGAKSRSSYEQYF. In nucleotides, the CDR3 is TGTGCCAGCAGTTACGGTATAACAGGGGCGAAGAGTAGAAGCTCCTACGAGCAGTACTTC. The chain links TRBV6-6 to TRBJ2-7; 7 bases match TRBD1. With 2 bases clipped from V and 0 bases from J, the junction kept 19 bases outside the gene matches. The CDR3 is 20 amino acids. Per the germline V gene, CDR1 is MNHNY and CDR2 is SVGAGI (reference sequence).